The next 27 T cell receptor beta chains were all read from a single sample in a study of blood T cell repertoires in COVID-19. Clones were sequenced by immunoSEQ multiplex PCR, and TCRdb holds only the in-frame ones, with some missing. This sample carries about 83,000 clones, about 88% of them seen once, and the ten largest clones take approximately 16%. The material sequenced was peripheral blood. Receptor source: a woman of 80 years or more with active or convalescent COVID-19.

This clone was observed once. This chain uses TRBV18 with TRBJ2-5; 10 positions agree with TRBD2. The J segment lost 0 bases and the V segment lost 6 bases, leaving 10 bases of the junction unmatched. CDR1 and CDR2 (germline): KGHSH, LQKENI. This CDR3 has 17 amino acids. CDR3 loop: CASSRSSGGLYQETQYF. CDR3 sequence (DNA): TGTGCCAGCTCCCGATCTAGCGGGGGCCTGTACCAAGAGACCCAGTACTTC. Full variable domain (rest looked up from reference TRBV18 and TRBJ2-5): NAGVMQNPRHLVRRRGQEARLRCSPMKGHSHVYWYRQLPEEGLKFMVYLQKENIIDESGMPKERFSAEFPKEGPSILRIQQVVRGDSAAYFCASSRSSGGLYQETQYFGPGTRLLVL.

V is TRBV5-1 and J is TRBJ2-6, with TRBD1 identical over 9 bases. The J segment lost 4 bases and the V segment lost 4 bases, leaving 9 bases of the junction unmatched. The germline CDR1 and CDR2 sequences are SGHRS and YFSETQ. The CDR3 length is 17 residues. CDR3 in amino acids: CASSLGQGSGGANVLTF. DNA for the CDR3: TGCGCCAGCAGCCTGGGACAGGGATCAGGGGGGGCCAACGTCCTGACTTTC. The full variable domain, with the rest looked up from reference TRBV5-1 and TRBJ2-6, is KAGVTQTPRYLIKTRGQQVTLSCSPISGHRSVSWYQQTPGQGLQFLFEYFSETQRNKGNFPGRFSGRQFSNSRSEMNVSTLELGDSALYLCASSLGQGSGGANVLTFGAGSRLTVL.

This clone was counted a single time. This rearrangement joins TRBV7-8 to TRBJ1-1; the D is unclear. Trimming pared 2 bases from V and 1 base from J, leaving 17 bases between. Germline V gene lookup returns CDR1 SGHVS and CDR2 FQNEAQ. This CDR3 region has 17 residues. In nucleotides, the CDR3 is TGTGCCAGCAGCTTAACGAGCTGGGTGGGCCGGAACACTGAAGCTTTCTTT. This codes for CASSLTSWVGRNTEAFF.

As to this clone: The same CDR3 is also encoded by other DNA sequences in this sample. The chain joins TRBV5-3 to TRBJ2-2; 16 bases map to TRBD2. TRBV5-3 is an open reading frame, and its role is uncertain. The CDR3 is made up of 18 amino acids. Trimming took 3 bases from V and 0 from J; bases not matched to a gene: 2. The CDR3 DNA sequence: TGTGCCAGAAGCTCGGGACTAGCGGGGGGGCCGAACACCGGGGAGCTGTTTTTT. It yields the protein CARSSGLAGGPNTGELFF.

The chain recombines TRBV19 with TRBJ1-2, with a possible D match to TRBD1 (5 bases). This CDR3 contains 13 residues. V lost 6 bases to trimming and J lost 4 bases, with 12 bases between them. Germline V gives CDR1 LNHDA, CDR2 SQIVND (reference sequence). For the CDR3, the DNA is TGTGCCAGTAGACTTGACAGTACCTATGGCTACACCTTC. Its protein product is CASRLDSTYGYTF.

The chain carries TRBV5-5 and TRBJ2-5, with a possible D match to TRBD1 (6 bases). Between the trimmed V and J ends, which lost 0 bases and 5 bases, there was a span of 14 bases. The CDR3 spans 15 residues. Germline assignment: CDR1 SGHKS and CDR2 YYEKEE (reference sequence). The CDR3 loop is CASSLVTRGGETQYF. In nucleotides, the CDR3 is TGTGCCAGCAGCTTGGTAACCAGGGGCGGGGAGACCCAGTACTTC.

The chain has TRBV28 and TRBJ1-2; D remains unclear. The germline V and J ends were trimmed by 10 bases and 0 bases, with 6 bases remaining between them. The CDR3 runs 11 residues. Germline CDR1 and CDR2: MDHEN and SYDVKM. CDR3 bases: TGTGCCACCCAGACTAACTATGGCTACACCTTC. Its protein product is CATQTNYGYTF.

The rearrangement links TRBV4-1 to TRBJ2-1; 8 nucleotides align to TRBD1. The CDR3 has 17 residues. J lost 0 bases, V lost 1 base, and 5 bases had no gene match. Germline CDR1 MGHRA, CDR2 YSYEKL. The CDR3: CASSQAGQVSSYNEQFF. The CDR3 DNA is TGCGCCAGCAGCCAAGCGGGACAGGTGAGCTCCTACAATGAGCAGTTCTTC.

The rearrangement joins TRBV18 to TRBJ1-2; D possibly corresponds to TRBD1 (6 bases). V shed 5 bases and J shed 4 bases, with 11 bases lying between them. Germline CDR1 is KGHSH and CDR2 is LQKENI. The CDR3 length is 13 residues. The CDR3 sequence: CASSADRPYGYTF. As DNA, the CDR3 is TGTGCCAGCTCAGCAGACAGGCCCTATGGCTACACCTTC.

The CDR3 DNA follows: TGTGCCAGCTCCCCTCAGATGTCTGGAAACACCATATATTTT. Its protein is CASSPQMSGNTIYF. V and J are TRBV2 and TRBJ1-3; D not resolved. Trimming took 8 bases from V and 1 from J, leaving 12 bases between them. The CDR3 loop spans 14 amino acids. The germline V gene encodes CDR1 SNHLY and CDR2 FYNNEI. Full variable domain (rest looked up from reference TRBV2 and TRBJ1-3): EPEVTQTPSHQVTQMGQEVILRCVPISNHLYFYWYRQILGQKVEFLVSFYNNEISEKSEIFDDQFSVERPDGSNFTLKIRSTKLEDSAMYFCASSPQMSGNTIYFGEGSWLTVV.

The rearrangement uses TRBV12-5 and TRBJ2-3, with D perhaps matching TRBD2 (5 bases). Trimming took 5 bases from V and 1 from J, leaving 7 bases between them. The CDR3 covers 13 residues. Germline lookup yields CDR1 LGHNT and CDR2 FRNRAP. The CDR3 region is CASGNSGTDTQYF. The CDR3 DNA reads as TGTGCTAGTGGTAATAGCGGCACAGATACGCAGTATTTT. Full variable domain (missing parts from reference TRBV12-5 and TRBJ2-3): DARVTQTPRHKVTEMGQEVTMRCQPILGHNTVFWYRQTMMQGLELLAYFRNRAPLDDSGMPKDRFSAEMPDATLATLKIQPSEPRDSAVYFCASGNSGTDTQYFGPGTRLTVL.

The chain has TRBV27 and TRBJ1-6; a possible D gene is TRBD1 (5 bases). The V end lost 6 bases, the J end lost 8 bases, and 14 bases lay between the germline ends. The CDR3 spans 14 residues. Germline-derived CDR1 and CDR2 are MNHEY and SMNVEV (reference sequence). CDR3 sequence reads: CASRGDYLDSPLHF. CDR3 DNA sequence: TGTGCCAGCAGGGGGGACTATTTGGATTCACCCCTCCACTTT.

The chain is built from TRBV11-2 and TRBJ2-1, with D possibly matching TRBD2 (7 bases). The V gene's germline CDR1 is SGHAT and CDR2 FQNNGV. Trimming removed 7 bases from V and 7 bases from J, with 20 bases in between. The CDR3 is made up of 15 amino acids. The CDR3 nucleotides are TGTGCCAGCACCCTTGGCGGGGGCCGCCCGAATGAGCAGTTCTTC. Protein product: CASTLGGGRPNEQFF.

This chain links TRBV10-3 with TRBJ1-5, with D possibly matching TRBD1 (6 bases). V was shortened by 8 bases and J by 5 bases, with 19 bases between the two germline ends. The CDR3 is made up of 15 amino acids. Germline CDR1 and CDR2: ENHRY and SYGVKD. CDR3 protein: CAIRAGGVMDQPQHF. The CDR3 DNA is TGTGCCATCCGGGCGGGGGGCGTGATGGATCAGCCCCAGCATTTT.

The chain carries TRBV14 and TRBJ1-3; the D gene is possibly TRBD1 (6 bases). This CDR3 comprises 15 residues. CDR1 and CDR2 from the germline V gene are SGHDN and FVKESK. The V end lost 3 bases, the J end lost 4 bases, and 13 bases lay between the germline ends. The DNA for the CDR3 is TGTGCCAGCAGCCAGGTTACAGGGTTCGGAAACACCATATATTTT. It codes for CASSQVTGFGNTIYF.

The chain links TRBV7-8 to TRBJ2-7, with D possibly TRBD1 on 6 matching bases. The germline V gene encodes CDR1 SGHVS and CDR2 FQNEAQ. V lost 5 bases, J lost 4 bases, and 15 bases lay in between. The CDR3 has 14 residues. CDR3 region: CASSLGTSLYEQYF. The CDR3 nucleotides are TGTGCCAGCAGCCTCGGGACATCCCTATACGAGCAGTACTTC.

The chain is built from TRBV7-3 and TRBJ2-2; no reliable D call. V lost 3 bases and J lost 6, with 8 bases in between. The CDR3 loop spans 13 amino acids. Germline V lookup: CDR1 SGHTA, CDR2 FQGTGA. CDR3 region: CASSLYSPGELFF. In DNA, the CDR3 is TGTGCCAGCAGCTTGTACAGTCCCGGGGAGCTGTTTTTT.

V and J are TRBV7-2 and TRBJ1-3; D is undetermined. Germline assignment: CDR1 SGHTA and CDR2 FQGNSA. This CDR3 contains 14 residues. V gave up 1 base and J gave up 0 bases, with 4 bases separating them. This CDR3 is CASSLDSSGNTIYF. As DNA, the CDR3 is TGTGCCAGCAGCTTAGACAGCTCTGGAAACACCATATATTTT.

This chain connects TRBV6-2 or TRBV6-3 to TRBJ1-5; D unresolved. With 2 bases removed from V and 0 bases from J, the gap between germline ends came to 11 bases. The CDR3 has 16 amino acids. Germline V gene lookup returns CDR1 MNHEY and CDR2 SVGEGT. The CDR3 DNA follows: TGTGCCAGCAGTTACGACGCGGGATATAGCAATCAGCCCCAGCATTTT. It codes for CASSYDAGYSNQPQHF.

This clone was detected once. The CDR3 loop reads CASSLALRVAGGPTSTDTQYF. CDR3 nucleotide sequence: TGTGCCAGCAGCTTAGCGCTAAGGGTAGCGGGGGGTCCTACTAGCACAGATACGCAGTATTTT. V gene TRBV7-2 combines with J gene TRBJ2-3; 10 bases agree with TRBD2. Germline CDR1 and CDR2: SGHTA and FQGNSA. This CDR3 has 21 amino acids. J was trimmed by 0 bases and V by 0 bases; bases with no gene match: 15.

This chain connects TRBV19 to TRBJ1-5, with TRBD1 matching over 7 bases. Germline V gives CDR1 LNHDA, CDR2 SQIVND (reference sequence). J gave up 0 bases and V 6 bases, and 11 bases lay outside the gene matches. This CDR3 comprises 17 residues. The CDR3 nucleotides are TGTGCCAGTAGAAGGACAGGAGGCAGCCTTAGCAATCAGCCCCAGCATTTT. This gives the protein CASRRTGGSLSNQPQHF.

The CDR3 nucleotides read TGTGCCAGCAGCCGAACCGGGACTAGCGGGGGGGCCAGTGAGCAGTTCTTC. It is translated as CASSRTGTSGGASEQFF. J is TRBJ2-1 and V is TRBV3-1 (or the pseudogene TRBV3-2); 16 bases are shared with TRBD2. The germline gives CDR1 LGHDT, CDR2 YNNKEL (reference sequence). Trimming removed 4 bases from V and 9 bases from J; junction bases left unmatched: 9. This CDR3 spans 17 amino acids.

V is TRBV2 and J is TRBJ1-2; tentatively, D is TRBD1 (5 bases). V dropped 7 bases and J dropped 6 bases, with 15 bases sitting between them. Germline V gene data show CDR1 as SNHLY and CDR2 as FYNNEI. The CDR3 length is 13 residues. The DNA for the CDR3 is TGTGCCAGCACGGGGGAGGGTTGGGATGGCTACACCTTC. Protein sequence: CASTGEGWDGYTF.

The rearrangement joins TRBV2 to TRBJ1-2, with D perhaps TRBD1 (6 bases). V was trimmed by 10 bases and J by 4 bases, leaving 22 bases between them. Germline loops: CDR1 SNHLY, CDR2 FYNNEI. The CDR3 totals 15 residues. CDR3 sequence reads: CAIPHREEPVYGYTF. The CDR3 DNA sequence: TGTGCCATCCCACACAGGGAAGAGCCCGTCTATGGCTACACCTTC.

In its sample, this clone was seen once. This sequence joins TRBV9 and TRBJ2-3, with a tentative D call TRBD1 (6 bases). CDR1 is SGDLS and CDR2 is YYNGEE in the germline V gene. The V and J ends lost 0 bases and 6 bases respectively, with 14 bases between them. The CDR3 consists of 15 residues. The CDR3 loop is CASSVVQGRGDTQYF. The CDR3 coding sequence is TGTGCCAGCAGCGTAGTCCAAGGTAGGGGGGATACGCAGTATTTT.

This chain links TRBV6-5 with TRBJ1-2, with a possible D match to TRBD1 (5 bases). Trimming took off 6 bases at V and 8 bases at J, with 13 bases between the two ends. CDR3 length equals 12 residues. Germline CDR1 reads MNHEY; CDR2 reads SVGAGI. The CDR3 bases are TGTGCCAGCAGGGCCCCAGGGTTAGGCTACACCTTC. It yields the protein CASRAPGLGYTF.

The genes are TRBV4-3 and TRBJ2-7; tentatively, D is TRBD1 (5 bases). The length of the CDR3 is 15 residues. Trimming shortened V by 0 bases and J by 3 bases, and 12 bases separated the two germline ends. Germline V lookup: CDR1 LGHNA, CDR2 YSLEER. CDR3 loop: CASSQENRQYYEQYF. The CDR3 DNA reads as TGCGCCAGCAGCCAAGAAAATCGACAGTACTACGAGCAGTACTTC.